Below, 31 T cell receptor beta chains from the same sample are listed, as sequenced in a study of beta chain features in type 1 diabetes. Expressed TCRB transcripts were sequenced because the entire RNA isolate underwent reverse transcription. Data came from immunoSEQ multiplex PCR; TCRdb stores just in-frame clones and leaves some out. The sample lists 350,000 to 400,000 clones; approximately 16% were seen once. Sequences were obtained from naive CD4+ T cells from blood. The source is a woman aged 18-30 years in good health.

V usage is TRBV27 and J usage is TRBJ1-5, with D maybe TRBD1 (6 bases). The germline V gene has CDR1 MNHEY and CDR2 SMNVEV (reference sequence). This CDR3 contains 15 residues. Deletions cut 3 bases from V and 3 bases from J, with 12 bases between. For the CDR3, the DNA is TGTGCCAGCAGTTTCGAAGGACAGTACAATCAGCCCCAGCATTTT. Its translation is CASSFEGQYNQPQHF.

The rearrangement links TRBV5-1 to TRBJ2-3, with D possibly being TRBD1 (6 bases). This CDR3 comprises 14 residues. Between the trimmed V and J ends, which lost 1 base and 3 bases, there was a span of 9 bases. Germline V lookup: CDR1 SGHRS, CDR2 YFSETQ. CDR3 in DNA: TGCGCCAGCAGCTTGTCCGGACAGACAGATACGCAGTATTTT. Amino acids: CASSLSGQTDTQYF.

The V and J genes are TRBV13 and TRBJ2-4, with 7 positions matching TRBD2. The CDR3 runs to 17 residues. J was trimmed by 4 bases and V by 4 bases; bases with no gene match: 13. CDR1 and CDR2 from the germline V gene are PRHDT and FYEKMQ (reference sequence). The DNA of the CDR3 is TGTGCCAGCAGCTCCCTGTGGGGGACTAACCCTAAAAACATTCAGTACTTC. It encodes CASSSLWGTNPKNIQYF.

The V call is TRBV4-3, the J call TRBJ2-1, with TRBD2 matching over 8 bases. The CDR3 loop spans 16 amino acids. Trimming took 1 base from V and 2 from J; bases not matched to a gene: 4. Germline-derived CDR1 and CDR2 are LGHNA and YSLEER. The CDR3 loop is CASSQGTSGTYNEQFF. CDR3 sequence (DNA): TGCGCCAGCAGCCAAGGAACTAGCGGAACCTACAATGAGCAGTTCTTC.

The chain couples TRBV18 to TRBJ1-1; a possible D gene is TRBD1 (6 bases). Germline assignment: CDR1 KGHSH and CDR2 LQKENI. This CDR3 is 14 amino acids long. Trimming took 2 bases from V and 5 from J, leaving 12 bases between them. CDR3 residues: CASSPRGGRTEAFF. The CDR3 bases are TGTGCCAGCTCACCAAGAGGGGGTCGGACTGAAGCTTTCTTT.

In this sample, this clone turned up a few times. The chain recombines TRBV18 with TRBJ2-1, with TRBD1 matching over 7 bases. The CDR3 runs 19 residues. Germline trimming cut 5 bases from V and 0 bases from J; bases unmatched to any gene: 16. Germline V lookup: CDR1 KGHSH, CDR2 LQKENI. The CDR3 DNA sequence: TGTGCCAGCTCATATAGTCCGACAGGGAGTACCTTCTCCTACAATGAGCAGTTCTTC. Amino acid sequence: CASSYSPTGSTFSYNEQFF. The whole variable domain, filled in from reference TRBV18 and TRBJ2-1, reads NAGVMQNPRHLVRRRGQEARLRCSPMKGHSHVYWYRQLPEEGLKFMVYLQKENIIDESGMPKERFSAEFPKEGPSILRIQQVVRGDSAAYFCASSYSPTGSTFSYNEQFFGPGTRLTVL.

This chain uses TRBV18 with TRBJ2-1; 8 nucleotides align to TRBD2. The J segment lost 2 bases and the V segment lost 3 bases, leaving 9 bases of the junction unmatched. The CDR3 covers 17 residues. CDR1 and CDR2 from the germline V gene are KGHSH and LQKENI. CDR3: CASSPLRGAGAYNEQFF. The CDR3 region has the DNA TGTGCCAGCTCACCGCTCAGGGGAGCGGGGGCCTACAATGAGCAGTTCTTC.

In its sample, this clone was seen a few times. The CDR3 spells CATSSRDRGRNTIYF. The CDR3 coding sequence is TGTGCCACCAGCAGCCGGGACAGGGGTAGAAACACCATATATTTT. The gene calls are TRBV15 and TRBJ1-3; 10 nucleotides line up with TRBD1. Germline-derived CDR1 and CDR2 are LNHNV and YYDKDF (reference sequence). Losses at the gene ends were 3 bases for V and 5 bases for J; bases not matched to a gene: 4. The CDR3 contains 15 residues. Full variable domain (missing parts from reference TRBV15 and TRBJ1-3): DAMVIQNPRYQVTQFGKPVTLSCSQTLNHNVMYWYQQKSSQAPKLLFHYYDKDFNNEADTPDNFQSRRPNTSFCFLDIRSPGLGDTAMYLCATSSRDRGRNTIYFGEGSWLTVV.

As concerns this clone: Additional DNA sequences in this sample encode the identical CDR3. V is TRBV4-2 and J is TRBJ2-7; the match to TRBD2 covers 10 bases. Germline CDR1 is LGHNA and CDR2 is YNFKEQ. V lost 0 bases to trimming and J lost 1 base; unmatched junction nucleotides: 3. This CDR3 is 16 amino acids long. The CDR3 DNA sequence: TGTGCCAGCAGCCAAGACCGGACTAGCGGATCCTACGAGCAGTACTTC. It translates to CASSQDRTSGSYEQYF.

The V gene is TRBV20-1, the J gene TRBJ2-7; D is perhaps TRBD1 (6 bases). Germline CDR1 DFQATT, CDR2 SNEGSKA (reference sequence). V shed 6 bases and J shed 9 bases, with 12 bases lying between them. CDR3 length: 10 amino acids. The CDR3 DNA reads TGCAGTGCCCCACAGGGAGCGCAGTACTTC. Encoded protein: CSAPQGAQYF.

The chain has TRBV4-2 and TRBJ1-2, with 11 bases lining up with TRBD1. Germline lookup yields CDR1 LGHNA and CDR2 YNFKEQ. J lost 2 bases, V lost 4 bases, and 3 bases had no gene match. The CDR3 totals 15 residues. CDR3 sequence: CASSPGTGGNYGYTF. CDR3 nucleotide sequence: TGTGCCAGCAGCCCCGGGACAGGGGGGAACTATGGCTACACCTTC.

The genes are TRBV5-6 and TRBJ1-2, with D perhaps TRBD1 (5 bases). With 5 bases removed from V and 5 bases from J, the gap between germline ends came to 13 bases. CDR3 length: 13 residues. Germline lookup yields CDR1 SGHDT and CDR2 YYEEEE. The CDR3 reads CASSGTSPYGYTF. The DNA for the CDR3 is TGTGCCAGCAGTGGGACTTCACCATATGGCTACACCTTC.

Only a few counts were recorded for this clone. The chain links TRBV25-1 to TRBJ2-1, with D possibly TRBD2 on 6 matching bases. The germline gives CDR1 MGHDK, CDR2 SYGVNS. This CDR3 is built from 13 residues. V lost 1 base to trimming and J lost 7 bases, with 8 bases between them. Here the CDR3 DNA reads TGTGCCAGCAGTGAATCAGGGAGGAATGAGCAGTTCTTC. It specifies CASSESGRNEQFF.

The V and J genes are TRBV5-1 and TRBJ2-2; tentatively, D is TRBD1 (5 bases). Per germline, CDR1 SGHRS and CDR2 YFSETQ. The V end lost 5 bases, the J end lost 0 bases, and 11 bases lay between the germline ends. This CDR3 has 15 amino acids. CDR3 coding DNA: TGCGCCAGCAGGGTAGGGGCTTCGAACACCGGGGAGCTGTTTTTT. It specifies CASRVGASNTGELFF.

The V and J genes are TRBV7-9 and TRBJ2-5, with no clear D. The CDR3 has 14 amino acids. V was trimmed by 1 base and J by 5 bases, leaving 11 bases between them. Germline CDR1 and CDR2: SEHNR and FQNEAQ (reference sequence). The CDR3 reads CASSLVSLRETQYF. CDR3 DNA: TGTGCCAGCAGCTTAGTGTCCCTCCGTGAGACCCAGTACTTC.

This clone has a handful of counts. This chain's CDR3 is CASSQEPHPQGSNYGYTF. The CDR3, as DNA: TGCGCCAGCAGCCAAGAGCCCCACCCCCAGGGCTCTAACTATGGCTACACCTTC. The V call is TRBV4-3, the J call TRBJ1-2; D possibly corresponds to TRBD1 (5 bases). The CDR3 contains 18 residues. Trimming pared 0 bases from V and 0 bases from J, leaving 17 bases between. From germline, CDR1 is LGHNA and CDR2 YSLEER.

This clone turned up a few times. The chain combines TRBV9 with TRBJ2-1, with TRBD2 as a possible D gene (5 bases). Trimming removed 0 bases at V and 5 bases at J, with 15 bases between. This CDR3 region has 16 residues. CDR1 and CDR2 from the germline V gene are SGDLS and YYNGEE. The CDR3: CASSVGLAALHNEQFF. In DNA form, the CDR3 reads TGTGCCAGCAGCGTAGGGCTAGCCGCGCTACACAATGAGCAGTTCTTC.

This clone has only a few counts. The chain carries TRBV27 and TRBJ2-1; no reliable D call. CDR3 length: 11 amino acids. Germline V gene lookup returns CDR1 MNHEY and CDR2 SMNVEV (reference sequence). Trimming cost V 7 bases and J 6 bases, with 7 bases left between them. This CDR3 reads CASKALNEQFF. The DNA of the CDR3 is TGTGCCAGCAAAGCCCTCAATGAGCAGTTCTTC.

This clone occurred a few times. The chain carries TRBV28 and TRBJ2-7; perhaps TRBD1 as D (6 bases). CDR1 and CDR2 from the germline V gene are MDHEN and SYDVKM. There are 14 residues in the CDR3. The ends were cut back, 2 bases at V and 2 bases at J, with 10 bases in the middle. The CDR3: CASSLTGQTYEQYF. CDR3 bases: TGTGCCAGCAGTTTAACTGGACAGACCTACGAGCAGTACTTC. The whole variable domain, remainder taken from reference TRBV28 and TRBJ2-7, is DVKVTQSSRYLVKRTGEKVFLECVQDMDHENMFWYRQDPGLGLRLIYFSYDVKMKEKGDIPEGYSVSREKKERFSLILESASTNQTSMYLCASSLTGQTYEQYFGPGTRLTVT.

This clone was counted only a few times. The CDR3 loop is CATSRESGIDEQYF. DNA for the CDR3: TGTGCCACCAGCAGAGAGAGCGGGATTGACGAGCAGTACTTC. The chain has TRBV15 and TRBJ2-7; 7 bases are shared with TRBD2. Germline V lookup: CDR1 LNHNV, CDR2 YYDKDF (reference sequence). The CDR3 loop spans 14 amino acids. V was pared by 0 bases and J by 5 bases, with 4 bases of the junction left unmatched.

This clone appeared a few times. The chain couples TRBV25-1 to TRBJ1-5; 9 positions agree with TRBD1. Unmatched junction bases numbered 12, after V lost 3 bases and J lost 9 bases. There are 16 residues in the CDR3. Per the germline V gene, CDR1 is MGHDK and CDR2 is SYGVNS. CDR3 loop: CASSDSRDRDRLPQHF. CDR3 nucleotide sequence: TGTGCCAGCAGTGACTCTAGGGACAGGGACCGTCTGCCCCAGCATTTT.

This chain joins TRBV29-1 and TRBJ1-5; 8 bases align to TRBD1. The V segment lost 4 bases and the J segment 3 bases; nucleotides outside the gene matches: 8. In germline, CDR1 is SQVTM, CDR2 ANQGSEA. The CDR3 is made up of 15 amino acids. The CDR3 region has the DNA TGCAGCGTTGCACCAGGGGGCCCCCTCAATCAGCCCCAGCATTTT. Protein product: CSVAPGGPLNQPQHF.

The rearrangement links TRBV7-9 to TRBJ2-5, with unresolved D. Germline CDR1 SEHNR, CDR2 FQNEAQ (reference sequence). V lost 3 bases and J 5 bases, leaving 10 bases between the germline ends. The CDR3 contains 13 residues. The CDR3: CASSFGSVETQYF. The CDR3 nucleotides are TGTGCCAGCAGCTTCGGTAGTGTGGAGACCCAGTACTTC.

The V gene is TRBV7-9, the J gene TRBJ2-1; tentatively, D is TRBD2 (6 bases). Germline loops: CDR1 SEHNR, CDR2 FQNEAQ (reference sequence). Trimming removed 5 bases at V and 4 bases at J, with 15 bases between. The CDR3 is 15 residues long. The CDR3 sequence: CASSQAGTQYNEQFF. Here the CDR3 DNA reads TGTGCCAGCAGCCAAGCCGGGACTCAATACAATGAGCAGTTCTTC.

This chain connects TRBV5-1 to TRBJ2-1; D is possibly TRBD2 (5 bases). This CDR3 region has 15 residues. The ends were cut back, 0 bases at V and 2 bases at J, with 9 bases in the middle. Germline V gene data show CDR1 as SGHRS and CDR2 as YFSETQ. CDR3 residues: CASSLESGAYNEQFF. CDR3 coding DNA: TGCGCCAGCAGCTTGGAGAGCGGCGCCTACAATGAGCAGTTCTTC.

This chain links TRBV29-1 with TRBJ2-3; tentative D call: TRBD1 (6 bases). CDR3 size: 14 residues. Germline CDR1 and CDR2: SQVTM and ANQGSEA. Trimming removed 5 bases from V and 0 bases from J, with 12 bases in between. DNA for the CDR3: TGCAGCGTTCCGACAGGTCTTAGCACAGATACGCAGTATTTT. Residues: CSVPTGLSTDTQYF.

This clone was detected only a few times. The chain joins TRBV29-1 to TRBJ2-5; 10 nucleotides match TRBD1. Losses at the gene ends were 6 bases for V and 4 bases for J; bases not matched to a gene: 5. The CDR3 contains 13 residues. From germline, CDR1 is SQVTM and CDR2 ANQGSEA. This CDR3 is CSVGQGGRETQYF. The DNA of the CDR3 is TGCAGCGTCGGACAGGGGGGACGAGAGACCCAGTACTTC.

This clone has a handful of counts. The chain recombines TRBV15 with TRBJ2-3; 10 bases map to TRBD1. V shed 3 bases, J shed 7 bases, and the junction held 10 bases outside the gene matches. CDR3 length equals 16 residues. Germline lookup yields CDR1 LNHNV and CDR2 YYDKDF (reference sequence). CDR3 DNA: TGTGCCACCAGCAGTTGGGACAGGGGTGTGGGAAATACGCAGTATTTT. Protein product: CATSSWDRGVGNTQYF. Full variable domain (outside the CDR3, taken from reference TRBV15 and TRBJ2-3): DAMVIQNPRYQVTQFGKPVTLSCSQTLNHNVMYWYQQKSSQAPKLLFHYYDKDFNNEADTPDNFQSRRPNTSFCFLDIRSPGLGDTAMYLCATSSWDRGVGNTQYFGPGTRLTVL.

This clone was seen more than once but under ten times. The rearrangement uses TRBV27 and TRBJ2-1, with 10 positions matching TRBD2. The V gene end was trimmed by 2 bases and the J gene end by 0 bases; junction bases not matched to a gene: 13. The CDR3 runs to 20 residues. CDR1 and CDR2 (germline): MNHEY, SMNVEV (reference sequence). The chain's CDR3 is CASSLGGLSGRAHSYNEQFF. The DNA of the CDR3 is TGTGCCAGCAGTTTAGGGGGTCTCAGCGGGAGGGCCCACTCCTACAATGAGCAGTTCTTC.

The V and J genes are TRBV9 and TRBJ2-7, with 7 bases aligning to TRBD1. This CDR3 has 15 residues. Looked up from germline, CDR1 is SGDLS and CDR2 is YYNGEE. J lost 4 bases, V lost 0 bases, and 7 bases had no gene match. This chain's CDR3 is CASSVASGTAYEQYF. CDR3 DNA: TGTGCCAGCAGCGTAGCGTCCGGGACAGCATACGAGCAGTACTTC.

The chain uses TRBV2 and TRBJ2-5, with D perhaps matching TRBD1 (6 bases). Trimming pared 7 bases from V and 5 bases from J, leaving 17 bases between. This CDR3 contains 14 residues. Germline loops: CDR1 SNHLY, CDR2 FYNNEI. The CDR3 here is CASNLQGRGETQYF. In nucleotides, the CDR3 is TGTGCCAGCAACCTCCAGGGGAGAGGTGAGACCCAGTACTTC. Filled out from reference TRBV2 and TRBJ2-5, the complete variable domain reads EPEVTQTPSHQVTQMGQEVILRCVPISNHLYFYWYRQILGQKVEFLVSFYNNEISEKSEIFDDQFSVERPDGSNFTLKIRSTKLEDSAMYFCASNLQGRGETQYFGPGTRLLVL.